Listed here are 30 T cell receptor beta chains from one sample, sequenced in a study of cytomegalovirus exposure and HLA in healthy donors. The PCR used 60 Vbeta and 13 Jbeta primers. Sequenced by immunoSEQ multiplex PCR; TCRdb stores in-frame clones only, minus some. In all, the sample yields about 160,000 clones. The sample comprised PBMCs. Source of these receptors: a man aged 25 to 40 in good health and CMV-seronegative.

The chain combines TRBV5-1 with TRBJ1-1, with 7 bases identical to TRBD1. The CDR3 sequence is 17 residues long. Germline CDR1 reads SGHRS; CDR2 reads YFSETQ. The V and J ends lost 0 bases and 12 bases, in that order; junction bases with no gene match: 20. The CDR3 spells CASSLEEDWTGSSRTFF. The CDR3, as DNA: TGCGCCAGCAGCTTGGAGGAGGACTGGACAGGCTCCTCTCGGACTTTCTTT. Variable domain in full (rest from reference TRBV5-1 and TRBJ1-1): KAGVTQTPRYLIKTRGQQVTLSCSPISGHRSVSWYQQTPGQGLQFLFEYFSETQRNKGNFPGRFSGRQFSNSRSEMNVSTLELGDSALYLCASSLEEDWTGSSRTFFGQGTRLTVV.

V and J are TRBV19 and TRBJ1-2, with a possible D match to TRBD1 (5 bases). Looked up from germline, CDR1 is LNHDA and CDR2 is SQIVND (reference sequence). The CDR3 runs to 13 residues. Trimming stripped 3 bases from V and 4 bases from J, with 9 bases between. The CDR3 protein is CASSIGGSYGYTF. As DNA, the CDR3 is TGTGCCAGTAGTATCGGGGGATCCTATGGCTACACCTTC.

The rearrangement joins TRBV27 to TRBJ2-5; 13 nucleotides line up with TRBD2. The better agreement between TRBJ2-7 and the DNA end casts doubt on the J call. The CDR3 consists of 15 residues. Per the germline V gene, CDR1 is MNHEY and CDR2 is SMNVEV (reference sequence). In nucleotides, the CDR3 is TGTGCCAGCAGTTTAGGACTAGCGGGGGCCTACGAGCAGTACTTC. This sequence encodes CASSLGLAGAYEQYF.

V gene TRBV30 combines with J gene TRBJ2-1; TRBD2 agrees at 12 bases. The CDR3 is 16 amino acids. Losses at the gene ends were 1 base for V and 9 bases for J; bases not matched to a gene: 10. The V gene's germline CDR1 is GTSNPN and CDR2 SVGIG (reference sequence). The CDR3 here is CAWSGLAGGPPVEQFF. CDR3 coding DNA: TGTGCCTGGAGTGGTCTAGCGGGAGGGCCCCCAGTTGAGCAGTTCTTC.

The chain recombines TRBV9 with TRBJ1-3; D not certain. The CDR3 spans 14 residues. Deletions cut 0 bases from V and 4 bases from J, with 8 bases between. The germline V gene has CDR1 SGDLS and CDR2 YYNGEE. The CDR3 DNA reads TGTGCCAGCAGCGTAGACTCGATGGGAAACACCATATATTTT. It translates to CASSVDSMGNTIYF.

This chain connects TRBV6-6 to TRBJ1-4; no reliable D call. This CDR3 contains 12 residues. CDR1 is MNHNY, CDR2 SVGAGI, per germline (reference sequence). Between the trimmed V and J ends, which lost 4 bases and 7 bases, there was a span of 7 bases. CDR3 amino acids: CASSLRFEKLFF. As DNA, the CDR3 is TGTGCCAGCAGTTTGAGATTTGAAAAACTGTTTTTT.

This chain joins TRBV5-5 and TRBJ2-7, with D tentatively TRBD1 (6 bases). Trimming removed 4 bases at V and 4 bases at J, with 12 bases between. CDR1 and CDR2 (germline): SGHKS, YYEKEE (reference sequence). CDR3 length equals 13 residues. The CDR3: CASSRGTTYEQYF. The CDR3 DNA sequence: TGTGCCAGCAGCCGTGGGACAACATACGAGCAGTACTTC. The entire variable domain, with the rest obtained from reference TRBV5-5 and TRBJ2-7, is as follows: DAGVTQSPTHLIKTRGQQVTLRCSPISGHKSVSWYQQVLGQGPQFIFQYYEKEERGRGNFPDRFSARQFPNYSSELNVNALLLGDSALYLCASSRGTTYEQYFGPGTRLTVT.

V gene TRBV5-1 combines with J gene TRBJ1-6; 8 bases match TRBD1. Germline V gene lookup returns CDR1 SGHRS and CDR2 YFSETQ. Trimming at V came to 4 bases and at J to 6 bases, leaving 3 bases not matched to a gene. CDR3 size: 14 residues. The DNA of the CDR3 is TGCGCCAGCAGCCGGGACAGGAGTAATTCACCCCTCCACTTT. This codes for CASSRDRSNSPLHF.

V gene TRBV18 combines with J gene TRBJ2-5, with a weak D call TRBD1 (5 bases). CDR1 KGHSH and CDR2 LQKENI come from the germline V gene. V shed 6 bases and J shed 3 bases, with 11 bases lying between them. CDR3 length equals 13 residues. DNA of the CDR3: TGTGCCAGCTCGGACATGAATGAAGAGACCCAGTACTTC. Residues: CASSDMNEETQYF.

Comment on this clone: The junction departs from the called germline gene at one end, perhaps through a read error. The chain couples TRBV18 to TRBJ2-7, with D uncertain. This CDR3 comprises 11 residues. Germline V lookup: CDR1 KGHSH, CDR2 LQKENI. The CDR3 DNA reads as TGTGCCAGCTCACCAGAGACTGGGTTGAACTTC. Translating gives CASSPETGLNF.

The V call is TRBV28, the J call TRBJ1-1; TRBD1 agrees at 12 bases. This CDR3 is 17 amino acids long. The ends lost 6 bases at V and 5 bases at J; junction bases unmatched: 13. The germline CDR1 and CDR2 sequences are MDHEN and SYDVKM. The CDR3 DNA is TGTGCCAGCAGCTACCTGGGGACAGGGGGCTGGGGGACTGAAGCTTTCTTT. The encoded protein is CASSYLGTGGWGTEAFF.

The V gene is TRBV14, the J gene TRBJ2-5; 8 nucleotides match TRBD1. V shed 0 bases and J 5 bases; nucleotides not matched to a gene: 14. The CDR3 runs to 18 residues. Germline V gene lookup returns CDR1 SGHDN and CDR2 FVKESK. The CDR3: CASSQDLNPGGMGETQYF. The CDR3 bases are TGTGCCAGCAGCCAAGACCTTAACCCAGGGGGCATGGGGGAGACCCAGTACTTC.

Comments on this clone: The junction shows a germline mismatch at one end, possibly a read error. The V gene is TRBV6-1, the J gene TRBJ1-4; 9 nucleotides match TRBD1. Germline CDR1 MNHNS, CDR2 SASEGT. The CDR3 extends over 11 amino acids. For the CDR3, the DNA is TGTGCCAGCAGTTCCTATCGGGACAGGGTTTTT. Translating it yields CASSSYRDRVF.

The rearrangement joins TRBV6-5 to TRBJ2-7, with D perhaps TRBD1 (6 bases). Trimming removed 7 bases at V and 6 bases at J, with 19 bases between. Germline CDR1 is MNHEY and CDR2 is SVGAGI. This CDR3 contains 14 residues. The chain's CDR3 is CASTDSLSRGEQYF. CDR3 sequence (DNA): TGTGCCAGCACGGACAGCCTTTCCCGGGGCGAGCAGTACTTC.

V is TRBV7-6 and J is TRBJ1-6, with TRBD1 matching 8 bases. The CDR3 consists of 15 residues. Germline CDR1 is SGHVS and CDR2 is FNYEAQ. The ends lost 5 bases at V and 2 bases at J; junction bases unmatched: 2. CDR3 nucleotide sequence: TGTGCCAGCAGCCAACAGGGGGCCTATAATTCACCCCTCCACTTT. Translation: CASSQQGAYNSPLHF.

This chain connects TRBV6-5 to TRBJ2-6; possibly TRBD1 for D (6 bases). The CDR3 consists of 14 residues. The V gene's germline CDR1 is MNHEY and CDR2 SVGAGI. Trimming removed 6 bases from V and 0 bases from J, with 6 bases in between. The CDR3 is CASRQGSGANVLTF. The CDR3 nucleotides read TGTGCCAGCAGACAGGGCTCTGGGGCCAACGTCCTGACTTTC.

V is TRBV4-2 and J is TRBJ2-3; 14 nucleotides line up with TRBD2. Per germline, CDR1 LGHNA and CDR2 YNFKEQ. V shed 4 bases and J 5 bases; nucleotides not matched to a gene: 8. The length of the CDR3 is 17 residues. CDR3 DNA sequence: TGTGCCAGCAGCCCAAGACTAGCGGGAGGGCAAGGAGATACGCAGTATTTT. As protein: CASSPRLAGGQGDTQYF.

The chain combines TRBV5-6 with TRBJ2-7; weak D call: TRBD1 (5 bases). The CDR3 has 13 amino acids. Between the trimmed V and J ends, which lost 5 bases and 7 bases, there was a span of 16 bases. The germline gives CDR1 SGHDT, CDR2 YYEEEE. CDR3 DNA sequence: TGTGCCAGCAGGATTACAGGTTCTTGGGAGCAGTACTTC. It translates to CASRITGSWEQYF.

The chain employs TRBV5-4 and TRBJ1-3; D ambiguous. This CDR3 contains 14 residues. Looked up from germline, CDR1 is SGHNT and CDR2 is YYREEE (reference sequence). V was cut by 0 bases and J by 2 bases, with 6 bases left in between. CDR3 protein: CASSLGLAGNTIYF. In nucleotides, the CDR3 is TGTGCCAGCAGCTTGGGACTGGCTGGAAACACCATATATTTT.

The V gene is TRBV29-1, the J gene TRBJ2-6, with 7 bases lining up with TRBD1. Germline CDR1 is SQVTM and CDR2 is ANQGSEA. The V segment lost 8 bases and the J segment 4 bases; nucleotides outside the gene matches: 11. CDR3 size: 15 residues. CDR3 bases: TGCAGCACCCACTCGACAGGGTCCGGGGCCAACGTCCTGACTTTC. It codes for CSTHSTGSGANVLTF.

The CDR3 spells CAWGQTGYYTEAFF. CDR3 bases: TGTGCCTGGGGACAGACAGGGTATTACACTGAAGCTTTCTTT. J is TRBJ1-1 and V is TRBV30; TRBD1 agrees at 7 bases. Per the germline V gene, CDR1 is GTSNPN and CDR2 is SVGIG (reference sequence). This CDR3 has 14 amino acids. V trimming: 5 bases; J trimming: 3 bases; junction bases outside the gene matches: 9.

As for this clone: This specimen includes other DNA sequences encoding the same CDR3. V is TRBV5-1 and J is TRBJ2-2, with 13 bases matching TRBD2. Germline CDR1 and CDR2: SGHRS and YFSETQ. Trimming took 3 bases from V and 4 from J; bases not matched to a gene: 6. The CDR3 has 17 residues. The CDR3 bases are TGCGCCAGCAGCTATGGACTAGCGGGAGCGTCCACCGGGGAGCTGTTTTTT. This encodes CASSYGLAGASTGELFF.

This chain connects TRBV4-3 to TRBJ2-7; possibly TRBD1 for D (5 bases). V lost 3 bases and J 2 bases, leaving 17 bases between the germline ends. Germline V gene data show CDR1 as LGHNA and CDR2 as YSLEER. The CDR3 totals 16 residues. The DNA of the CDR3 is TGCGCCAGCAGCCAGGATACAGGTGTGGGAACCTACGAGCAGTACTTC. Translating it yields CASSQDTGVGTYEQYF.

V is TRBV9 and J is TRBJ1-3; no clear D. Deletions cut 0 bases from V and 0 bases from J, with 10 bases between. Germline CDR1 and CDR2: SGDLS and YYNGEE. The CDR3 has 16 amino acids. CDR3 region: CASSVGGLLSGNTIYF. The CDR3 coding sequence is TGTGCCAGCAGCGTAGGAGGGCTCCTCTCTGGAAACACCATATATTTT.

The CDR3 nucleotides read TGTGCCATCAGCGGAGGACAGGACGATCAGCCCCAGCATTTT. Its protein is CAISGGQDDQPQHF. The gene calls are TRBV10-3 and TRBJ1-5; 7 bases are a match to TRBD1. Trimming took 6 bases from V and 5 from J; bases not matched to a gene: 7. There are 14 residues in the CDR3. Germline V gives CDR1 ENHRY, CDR2 SYGVKD.

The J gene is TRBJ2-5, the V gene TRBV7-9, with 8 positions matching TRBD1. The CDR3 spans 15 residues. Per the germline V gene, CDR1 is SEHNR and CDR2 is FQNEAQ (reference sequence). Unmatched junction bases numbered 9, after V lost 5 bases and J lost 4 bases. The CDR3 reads CASSRGQGNGETQYF. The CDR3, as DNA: TGTGCCAGCAGCCGCGGACAGGGTAACGGAGAGACCCAGTACTTC.

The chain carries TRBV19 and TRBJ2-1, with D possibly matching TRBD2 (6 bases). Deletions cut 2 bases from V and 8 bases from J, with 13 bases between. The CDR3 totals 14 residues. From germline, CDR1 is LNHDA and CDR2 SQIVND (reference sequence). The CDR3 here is CASSIRRGGDEQFF. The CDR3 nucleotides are TGTGCCAGTAGTATACGGAGGGGAGGAGATGAGCAGTTCTTC.

The CDR3 is CASSLARTGDDNEQFF. The CDR3 nucleotides are TGTGCCAGCAGCTTAGCCCGAACGGGTGATGACAATGAGCAGTTCTTC. The chain employs TRBV11-3 and TRBJ2-1, with D uncertain. The germline V gene has CDR1 SGHNT and CDR2 YENEEA. The CDR3 totals 16 residues. V was shortened by 1 base and J by 5 bases, with 15 bases between the two germline ends.

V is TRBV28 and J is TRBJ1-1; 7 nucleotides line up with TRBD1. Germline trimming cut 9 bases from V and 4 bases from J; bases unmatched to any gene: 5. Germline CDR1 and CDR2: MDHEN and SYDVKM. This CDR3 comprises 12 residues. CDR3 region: CASVPGGTEAFF. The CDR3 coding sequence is TGTGCCAGTGTCCCAGGGGGCACTGAAGCTTTCTTT. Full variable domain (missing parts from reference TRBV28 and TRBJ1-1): DVKVTQSSRYLVKRTGEKVFLECVQDMDHENMFWYRQDPGLGLRLIYFSYDVKMKEKGDIPEGYSVSREKKERFSLILESASTNQTSMYLCASVPGGTEAFFGQGTRLTVV.

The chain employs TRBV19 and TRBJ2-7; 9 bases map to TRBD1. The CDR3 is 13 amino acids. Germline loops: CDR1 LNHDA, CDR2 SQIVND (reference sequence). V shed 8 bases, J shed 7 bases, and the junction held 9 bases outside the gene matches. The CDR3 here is CASEGQGPGEQYF. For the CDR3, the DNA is TGTGCCAGTGAAGGACAGGGGCCGGGAGAGCAGTACTTC.